Listed here is a single TCR beta chain. Its cognate antigen is unknown. The record originates from a study of cytomegalovirus exposure and HLA in healthy donors. Study-level information: Earlier findings included some 120 million unique TCR beta sequences obtained from approximately 170 million T cells. HLA-typed donors contributed around 82 million unique TCRs, which were held in an early data release.

General observations from the study: Reports state that TCR beta sequences accurately predicted most subjects' HLA-A and HLA-B alleles.

PCR used 60 Vbeta primers and 13 Jbeta primers. Using immunoSEQ multiplex PCR, the repertoire was profiled, and TCRdb retains in-frame clones only, with some absent. The sample includes about 40,000 clones. Looked up from germline, CDR1 is GTSNPN and CDR2 is SVGIG (reference sequence). V lost 0 bases and J lost 7, with 7 bases in between. The CDR3 runs to 13 residues. V and J are TRBV30 and TRBJ1-6, with no clear D. This clonotype was obtained from a man aged 35 to 55 in good health and CMV-seropositive. The material sequenced was PBMCs. The CDR3: CAWSVHENSPLHF. In DNA, the CDR3 is TGTGCCTGGAGTGTTCATGAGAATTCACCCCTCCACTTT.